Here is one T cell receptor beta chain with its context. The data are from a study of blood T cell repertoires in COVID-19. On the study more broadly: Samples representing acute and convalescent COVID-19 were sourced from the United States, Italy and Spain. Nucleic acid was either cDNA or gDNA, and it came from T cells, B-cell-depleted T cells, or PBMCs.

The CDR3 has 13 residues. CDR1 MNHEY and CDR2 SVGAGI come from the germline V gene. Trimming pared 6 bases from V and 1 base from J, leaving 9 bases between. Under the authors' procedure: Amplified reference gene primers provided the basis for estimating nucleated cell counts. Here immunoSEQ multiplex PCR was the method, and the copy in TCRdb shows in-frame clones only, minus some. D and trimming come from the DNA, and the V and J calls and clone size come from that table. Here the sample spans over 200,000 clones, 87% being singletons. The TCR originated in a woman in her late teens or twenties who had recovered from COVID-19. The chain employs TRBV6-5 and TRBJ1-2, with D possibly matching TRBD1 (6 bases). Sample: peripheral blood. The CDR3: CASRGASNYGYTF. CDR3 coding DNA: TGTGCCAGCAGGGGGGCCAGTAACTATGGCTACACCTTC.